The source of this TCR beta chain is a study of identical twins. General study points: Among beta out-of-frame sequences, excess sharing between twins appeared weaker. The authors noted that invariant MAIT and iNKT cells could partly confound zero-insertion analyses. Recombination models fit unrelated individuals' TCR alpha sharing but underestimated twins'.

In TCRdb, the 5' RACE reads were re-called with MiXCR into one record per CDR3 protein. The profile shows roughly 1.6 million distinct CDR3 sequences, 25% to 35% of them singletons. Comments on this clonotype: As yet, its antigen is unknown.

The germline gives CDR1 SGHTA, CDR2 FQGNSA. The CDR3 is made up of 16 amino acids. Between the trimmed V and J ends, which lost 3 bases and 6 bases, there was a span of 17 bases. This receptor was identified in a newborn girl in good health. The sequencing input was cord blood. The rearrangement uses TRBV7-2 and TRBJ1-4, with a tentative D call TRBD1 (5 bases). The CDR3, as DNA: TGTGCCAGCAGCTTGGAGCCTGGCAGGGTGGATGAAAAACTGTTTTTT. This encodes CASSLEPGRVDEKLFF.